Following are 30 T cell receptor beta chains from one sample sequenced in a study of T cells in Graves' hyperthyroidism and ophthalmopathy. Using RNA transcripts as the source, TCR beta CDR3 regions were amplified. In the first-round RT-PCR of the TCR CDR3, the HTBI primer set was used. Each CDR3 protein gets one entry after TCRdb re-called the multiplex PCR reads with MiXCR. The sample has hundreds of thousands of distinct CDR3 sequences, around 14% seen once. Sample: blood. These receptor sequences come from a woman younger than 30 with Graves' hyperthyroidism.

This sequence joins TRBV28 and TRBJ2-7; 13 bases fit TRBD2. CDR1 MDHEN and CDR2 SYDVKM come from the germline V gene. The length of the CDR3 is 16 residues. With V trimmed by 6 bases and J by 3 bases, 8 bases remained unmatched. The CDR3 DNA follows: TGTGCCAGCAGGGAAGCGGGGACTAGCGGGAACTACGAGCAGTACTTC. It is translated as CASREAGTSGNYEQYF.

This clonotype was detected a few times. The V gene is TRBV6-2 or TRBV6-3, the J gene TRBJ1-1; 8 nucleotides line up with TRBD1. Germline V lookup: CDR1 MNHEY, CDR2 SVGEGT. V was clipped by 2 bases and J by 11 bases; unmatched bases: 13. The CDR3 is made up of 15 amino acids. CDR3 sequence (DNA): TGTGCCAGCAGTTACGTCGCTACAGGGGGTGGTTCGGCTTTCTTT. Translation: CASSYVATGGGSAFF.

This clonotype was seen just once. The V and J genes are TRBV29-1 and TRBJ2-6; TRBD1 aligns across 9 bases. This CDR3 has 16 residues. J gave up 0 bases and V 6 bases, and 6 bases lay outside the gene matches. Germline CDR1 and CDR2: SQVTM and ANQGSEA. The CDR3 DNA sequence: TGCAGCGTAACAGGGGGCGCGGGCTCTGGGGCCAACGTCCTGACTTTC. Translation: CSVTGGAGSGANVLTF.

This clonotype was seen a few times. The chain recombines TRBV2 with TRBJ2-7; D tentatively reads TRBD1 or TRBD2 (5 bases each). The V end lost 10 bases, the J end lost 1 base, and 11 bases lay between the germline ends. The CDR3 is 12 amino acids. CDR1 and CDR2 from the germline V gene are SNHLY and FYNNEI. As DNA, the CDR3 is TGTGCCATTCGGGGCCCTTCCTACGAGCAGTACTTC. It yields the protein CAIRGPSYEQYF.

This clonotype has only a few counts. V and J are TRBV5-4 and TRBJ2-5; the D gene could be TRBD1 or TRBD2 (6 bases each). This CDR3 is built from 15 residues. Trimming cost V 6 bases and J 5 bases, with 20 bases left between them. Looked up from germline, CDR1 is SGHNT and CDR2 is YYREEE (reference sequence). The CDR3 sequence: CASNPQAGGGETQYF. Here the CDR3 DNA reads TGTGCCAGCAACCCCCAGGCCGGGGGCGGGGAGACCCAGTACTTC.

This clonotype was seen only a few times. V gene TRBV4-2 combines with J gene TRBJ2-1; D is unresolved. V was shortened by 5 bases and J by 8 bases, with 10 bases between the two germline ends. This CDR3 has 12 amino acids. CDR1 is LGHNA and CDR2 is YNFKEQ in the germline V gene. The CDR3, as DNA: TGTGCCAGCAGCTACCGGATGGATGAGCAGTTCTTC. This codes for CASSYRMDEQFF.

This clonotype was picked up many times. This chain connects TRBV7-2 to TRBJ2-7; unclear D gene. Germline V lookup: CDR1 SGHTA, CDR2 FQGNSA. There are 11 residues in the CDR3. Trimming left V 3 bases short and J 3 bases short, with 3 bases between. The CDR3 is CASSFDYEQYF. The CDR3 nucleotides are TGTGCCAGCAGCTTTGACTACGAGCAGTACTTC.

The table lists this clonotype with many counts. The rearrangement links TRBV12-3 or TRBV12-4 to TRBJ2-3; D is possibly TRBD1 or TRBD2 (5 bases each). The V end lost 2 bases, the J end lost 6 bases, and 6 bases lay between the germline ends. This CDR3 contains 12 residues. CDR3 nucleotide sequence: TGTGCCAGCAGTTTATGGGGGGATACGCAGTATTTT. This codes for CASSLWGDTQYF.

This clonotype was observed a handful of times. The V and J genes are TRBV9 and TRBJ2-7, with D maybe TRBD2 (6 bases). The V gene's germline CDR1 is SGDLS and CDR2 YYNGEE. V was trimmed by 4 bases and J by 3 bases, leaving 14 bases between them. The CDR3 sequence is 14 residues long. The CDR3: CASSPGLSYYEQYF. In nucleotides, the CDR3 is TGTGCCAGCAGCCCAGGACTATCTTACTACGAGCAGTACTTC.

The chain joins TRBV3-2 to TRBJ2-7; the DNA was not compared with TRBD1, the D call given in the table. TRBV3-2 is an annotated pseudogene. The length of the CDR3 is 17 residues. DNA for the CDR3: TGTGCCAGCAGCCAAGGCCTAAGGGGCGGGGCCGTGCTCGAGCAGTACTTC. It translates to CASSQGLRGGAVLEQYF.

This clonotype was detected only a few times. The chain is built from TRBV28 and TRBJ1-4; D call uncertain. The CDR3 spans 14 residues. CDR1 is MDHEN, CDR2 SYDVKM, per germline. Trimming pared 6 bases from V and 12 bases from J, leaving 20 bases between. For the CDR3, the DNA is TGTGCCAGCAGAACATTCACGGGGAGCGGAGAACTGTTTTTT. This encodes CASRTFTGSGELFF.

The chain links TRBV7-2 to TRBJ2-7; D perhaps matches TRBD1 (5 bases). Germline loops: CDR1 SGHTA, CDR2 FQGNSA. The CDR3 consists of 16 residues. Between the trimmed V and J ends, which lost 4 bases and 5 bases, there was a span of 21 bases. The chain's CDR3 is CASSWAYRQSSDEQYF. The CDR3 DNA follows: TGTGCCAGCAGCTGGGCCTACCGACAGAGTTCGGACGAGCAGTACTTC. Full variable domain (outside the CDR3, taken from reference TRBV7-2 and TRBJ2-7): GAGVSQSPSNKVTEKGKDVELRCDPISGHTALYWYRQSLGQGLEFLIYFQGNSAPDKSGLPSDRFSAERTGGSVSTLTIQRTQQEDSAVYLCASSWAYRQSSDEQYFGPGTRLTVT.

This clonotype was counted a single time. J is TRBJ2-1 and V is TRBV20-1; TRBD2 agrees at 11 bases. The germline gives CDR1 DFQATT, CDR2 SNEGSKA (reference sequence). This CDR3 is 16 amino acids long. J lost 8 bases, V lost 3 bases, and 12 bases had no gene match. The CDR3 DNA reads as TGCAGTGCTAGTACAGGGCTAGCGGGGGGTTGGGATGAGCAGTTCTTC. Protein product: CSASTGLAGGWDEQFF.

The chain carries TRBV6-1 and TRBJ2-2; weak D call: TRBD1 (6 bases). In germline, CDR1 is MNHNS, CDR2 SASEGT. Between the trimmed V and J ends, which lost 5 bases and 6 bases, there was a span of 16 bases. The CDR3 totals 15 residues. CDR3 nucleotide sequence: TGTGCCAGCAGTCACATTACAGGGTTTTCCGGGGAGCTGTTTTTT. Translating it yields CASSHITGFSGELFF.

The chain carries TRBV2 and TRBJ1-6; a weak D match, TRBD1 (5 bases). With 4 bases removed from V and 10 bases from J, the gap between germline ends came to 17 bases. The germline gives CDR1 SNHLY, CDR2 FYNNEI. The CDR3 loop spans 15 amino acids. DNA of the CDR3: TGTGCCAGCAGTGTCGGGGAGGGCTGGGACTCACCCCTCCACTTT. Protein: CASSVGEGWDSPLHF.

This clonotype appeared many times. J is TRBJ2-1 and V is TRBV11-3; 12 nucleotides agree with TRBD2. This CDR3 has 16 residues. V dropped 5 bases and J dropped 9; count of bases not matched to a gene: 11. Germline values: CDR1 SGHNT, CDR2 YENEEA. In DNA, the CDR3 is TGTGCCAGCAGCCAAGGGACTAGCGGGTTAGGTTTTGAGCAGTTCTTC. Translation: CASSQGTSGLGFEQFF.

J is TRBJ2-7 and V is TRBV20-1, with D perhaps TRBD2 (7 bases). The V gene's germline CDR1 is DFQATT and CDR2 SNEGSKA (reference sequence). The V and J ends lost 1 base and 6 bases respectively, with 16 bases between them. The length of the CDR3 is 14 residues. CDR3 amino acids: CSARVPRGGGEQYF. The CDR3 nucleotides are TGCAGTGCTAGAGTTCCGAGGGGGGGCGGCGAGCAGTACTTC.

This clonotype was detected many times. J is TRBJ1-5 and V is TRBV6-1; the D is unclear. The V gene's germline CDR1 is MNHNS and CDR2 SASEGT. With 6 bases removed from V and 8 bases from J, the gap between germline ends came to 11 bases. The CDR3 runs 12 residues. CDR3 protein: CASRRVNEPQHF. The CDR3 region has the DNA TGTGCCAGCAGGCGGGTTAATGAGCCCCAGCATTTT.

This clonotype has just a few counts. The rearrangement joins TRBV15 to TRBJ2-3; D may be TRBD1 (6 bases). The germline CDR1 and CDR2 sequences are LNHNV and YYDKDF (reference sequence). The CDR3 totals 16 residues. V lost 5 bases, J lost 5 bases, and 20 bases lay in between. CDR3 sequence reads: CATSLSGTIRRDTQYF. CDR3 bases: TGTGCCACCAGCTTATCCGGGACAATCCGAAGAGATACGCAGTATTTT. Full variable domain (outside the CDR3, taken from reference TRBV15 and TRBJ2-3): DAMVIQNPRYQVTQFGKPVTLSCSQTLNHNVMYWYQQKSSQAPKLLFHYYDKDFNNEADTPDNFQSRRPNTSFCFLDIRSPGLGDTAMYLCATSLSGTIRRDTQYFGPGTRLTVL.

This clonotype has only a few counts. This chain links TRBV5-1 with TRBJ2-1; D unclear. The germline V gene encodes CDR1 SGHRS and CDR2 YFSETQ. The V and J ends lost 0 bases and 8 bases respectively, with 12 bases between them. The CDR3 is 14 residues long. The CDR3 nucleotides read TGCGCCAGCAGCTTGGAGCGTCCCGGCGATGAGCAGTTCTTC. The encoded protein is CASSLERPGDEQFF.

This clonotype was seen repeatedly, ten times or more. The rearrangement uses TRBV20-1 and TRBJ2-7; possible D gene TRBD1, 7 bases. CDR3 size: 15 residues. Germline values: CDR1 DFQATT, CDR2 SNEGSKA (reference sequence). Trimming took off 7 bases at V and 2 bases at J, with 21 bases between the two ends. CDR3 amino acids: CSGTGDSGGPYEQYF. The CDR3 region has the DNA TGCAGTGGCACGGGAGATTCAGGGGGACCCTACGAGCAGTACTTC.

This rearrangement joins TRBV6-1 to TRBJ2-7; D possibly corresponds to TRBD1 (6 bases). Trimming shortened V by 5 bases and J by 3 bases, and 14 bases separated the two germline ends. CDR3 size: 14 residues. Germline CDR1 reads MNHNS; CDR2 reads SASEGT. Here the CDR3 DNA reads TGTGCCAGCAGTAGACCGGGGACACACTACGAGCAGTACTTC. Protein: CASSRPGTHYEQYF.

The rearrangement uses TRBV3-1 and TRBJ2-6; D is unresolved. Trimming pared 5 bases from V and 2 bases from J, leaving 10 bases between. The V gene's germline CDR1 is LGHDT and CDR2 YNNKEL (reference sequence). The CDR3 runs 15 residues. CDR3: CASSARGAGANVLTF. The CDR3 nucleotides are TGTGCCAGCAGCGCCCGTGGAGCTGGGGCCAACGTCCTGACTTTC.

This clonotype was picked up many times. The rearrangement uses TRBV12-3 or TRBV12-4 and TRBJ2-7; D is uncertain. The CDR3 runs to 12 residues. V was cut by 6 bases and J by 2 bases, with 8 bases left in between. The CDR3 nucleotides read TGTGCCAGCAGCCGCACTACCTACGAGCAGTACTTC. Amino acid sequence: CASSRTTYEQYF.

The CDR3 loop is CASSLGFTDEQFF. Here the CDR3 DNA reads TGTGCCAGCAGCTTAGGATTCACGGATGAGCAGTTCTTC. The J gene is TRBJ2-1, the V gene TRBV7-2; D not resolved. Germline V CDR1 and CDR2: SGHTA, FQGNSA. The V end lost 1 base, the J end lost 8 bases, and 9 bases lay between the germline ends. This CDR3 has 13 amino acids. Combining the CDR3 with reference TRBV7-2 and TRBJ2-1 gives the whole variable domain GAGVSQSPSNKVTEKGKDVELRCDPISGHTALYWYRQSLGQGLEFLIYFQGNSAPDKSGLPSDRFSAERTGGSVSTLTIQRTQQEDSAVYLCASSLGFTDEQFFGPGTRLTVL.

Ten or more counts support this clonotype. This chain connects TRBV28 to TRBJ1-4; no clear D gene. The CDR3 length is 13 residues. V was cut by 6 bases and J by 8 bases, with 13 bases left in between. Germline V gene sequence: CDR1 MDHEN, CDR2 SYDVKM. The CDR3 DNA follows: TGTGCCAGCAGCCGCGACATGACGGAAAAACTGTTTTTT. Amino acid sequence: CASSRDMTEKLFF.

The rearrangement joins TRBV5-6 to TRBJ2-4; D uncertain. Looked up from germline, CDR1 is SGHDT and CDR2 is YYEEEE. The CDR3 is made up of 13 amino acids. V lost 4 bases and J 6 bases, leaving 11 bases between the germline ends. The CDR3 region has the DNA TGTGCCAGCAGCCCGACCCCCCTAAACATTCAGTACTTC. Protein: CASSPTPLNIQYF.

This clonotype has more than one count but fewer than ten. The rearrangement links TRBV10-2 to TRBJ1-1; 8 bases agree with TRBD1. Trimming cost V 3 bases and J 6 bases; bases outside gene matches: 9. The CDR3 is 15 residues long. Germline V gives CDR1 WSHSY, CDR2 SAAADI. In DNA, the CDR3 is TGCGCCAGCAGTGACCCAGGGACAGGTCATCCTGAAGCTTTCTTT. This gives the protein CASSDPGTGHPEAFF.

Many counts were recorded for this clonotype. This chain's CDR3 is CASSQKGQTSGNTIYF. The CDR3 bases are TGTGCCAGCAGCCAAAAGGGACAGACCTCTGGAAACACCATATATTTT. V is TRBV9 and J is TRBJ1-3, with 7 bases lining up with TRBD1. The V gene's germline CDR1 is SGDLS and CDR2 YYNGEE. The CDR3 totals 16 residues. The J segment lost 0 bases and the V segment lost 4 bases, leaving 7 bases of the junction unmatched.

The J gene is TRBJ1-5, the V gene TRBV7-2, with D possibly matching TRBD1 (6 bases). The CDR3 length is 18 residues. The V end was cut by 4 bases, the J end by 0 bases, with 19 bases between. Germline V lookup: CDR1 SGHTA, CDR2 FQGNSA. The CDR3 protein is CASSSWGRGQYSNQPQHF. The CDR3 nucleotides read TGTGCCAGCAGCTCGTGGGGCAGGGGCCAATATAGCAATCAGCCCCAGCATTTT.